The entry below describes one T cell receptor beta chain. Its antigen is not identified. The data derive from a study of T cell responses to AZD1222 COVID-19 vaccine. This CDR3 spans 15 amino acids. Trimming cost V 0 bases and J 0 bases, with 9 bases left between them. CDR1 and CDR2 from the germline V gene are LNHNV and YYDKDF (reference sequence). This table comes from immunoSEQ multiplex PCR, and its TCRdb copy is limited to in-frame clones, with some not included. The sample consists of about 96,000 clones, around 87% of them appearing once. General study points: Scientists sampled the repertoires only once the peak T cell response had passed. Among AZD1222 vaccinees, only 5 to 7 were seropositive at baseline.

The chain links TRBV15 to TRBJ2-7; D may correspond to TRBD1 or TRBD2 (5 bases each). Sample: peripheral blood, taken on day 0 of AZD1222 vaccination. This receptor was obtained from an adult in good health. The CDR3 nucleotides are TGTGCCACCAGCAGAGAGCAGGGACCCTCCTACGAGCAGTACTTC. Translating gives CATSREQGPSYEQYF.